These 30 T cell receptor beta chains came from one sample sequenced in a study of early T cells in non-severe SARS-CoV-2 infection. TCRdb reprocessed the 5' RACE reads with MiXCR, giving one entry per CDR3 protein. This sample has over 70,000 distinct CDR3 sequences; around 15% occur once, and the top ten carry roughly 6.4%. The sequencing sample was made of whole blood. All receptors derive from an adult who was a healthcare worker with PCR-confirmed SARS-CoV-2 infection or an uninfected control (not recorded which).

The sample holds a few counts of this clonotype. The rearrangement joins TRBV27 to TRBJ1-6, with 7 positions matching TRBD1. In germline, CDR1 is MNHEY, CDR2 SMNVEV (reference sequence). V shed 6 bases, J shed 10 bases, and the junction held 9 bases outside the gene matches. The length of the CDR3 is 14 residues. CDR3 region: CASSPTGVWSPLHF. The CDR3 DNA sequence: TGTGCCAGCAGCCCTACAGGGGTTTGGTCACCCCTCCACTTT.

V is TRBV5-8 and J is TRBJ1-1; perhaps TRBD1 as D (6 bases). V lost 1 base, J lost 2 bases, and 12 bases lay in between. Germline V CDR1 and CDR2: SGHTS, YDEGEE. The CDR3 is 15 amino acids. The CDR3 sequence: CASSLSWTVNTEAFF. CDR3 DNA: TGTGCCAGCAGCTTGAGTTGGACAGTTAACACTGAAGCTTTCTTT.

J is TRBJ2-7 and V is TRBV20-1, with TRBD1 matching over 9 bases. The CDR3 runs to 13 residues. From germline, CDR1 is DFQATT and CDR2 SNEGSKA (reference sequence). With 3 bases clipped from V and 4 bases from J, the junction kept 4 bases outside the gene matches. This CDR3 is CSASTGGFYEQYF. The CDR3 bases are TGCAGTGCTAGTACAGGGGGCTTTTACGAGCAGTACTTC.

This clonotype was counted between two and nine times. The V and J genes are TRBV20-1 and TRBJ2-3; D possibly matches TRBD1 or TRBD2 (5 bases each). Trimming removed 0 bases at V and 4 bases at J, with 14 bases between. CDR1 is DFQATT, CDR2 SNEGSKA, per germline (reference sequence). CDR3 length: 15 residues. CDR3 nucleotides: TGCAGTGCTAGAGACCTCGAGGGGTCAGCAGATACGCAGTATTTT. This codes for CSARDLEGSADTQYF.

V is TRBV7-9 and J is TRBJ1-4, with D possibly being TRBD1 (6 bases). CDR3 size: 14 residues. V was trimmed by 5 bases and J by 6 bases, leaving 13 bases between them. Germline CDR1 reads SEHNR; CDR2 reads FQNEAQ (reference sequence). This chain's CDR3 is CASSRGTFHEKLFF. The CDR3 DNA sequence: TGTGCCAGCAGCCGCGGGACATTCCATGAAAAACTGTTTTTT.

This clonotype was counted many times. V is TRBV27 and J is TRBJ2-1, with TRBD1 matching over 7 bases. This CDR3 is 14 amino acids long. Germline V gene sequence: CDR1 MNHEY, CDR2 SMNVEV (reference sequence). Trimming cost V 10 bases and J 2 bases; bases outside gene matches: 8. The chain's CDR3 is CATQRGGAYNEQFF. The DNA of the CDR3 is TGTGCCACCCAGAGAGGGGGCGCCTACAATGAGCAGTTCTTC.

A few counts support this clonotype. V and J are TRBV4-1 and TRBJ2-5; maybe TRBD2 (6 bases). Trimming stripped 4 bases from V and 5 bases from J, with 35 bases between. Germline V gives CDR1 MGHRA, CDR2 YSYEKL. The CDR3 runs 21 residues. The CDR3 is CASSPSLIGSVGETQWETQYF. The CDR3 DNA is TGCGCCAGCAGCCCCTCCCTGATCGGGAGCGTGGGGGAGACCCAGTGGGAGACCCAGTACTTC.

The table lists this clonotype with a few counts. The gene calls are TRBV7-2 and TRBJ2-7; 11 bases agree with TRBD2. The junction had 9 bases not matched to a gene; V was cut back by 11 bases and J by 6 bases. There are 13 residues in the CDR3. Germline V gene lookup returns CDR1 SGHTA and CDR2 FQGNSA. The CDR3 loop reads CAVPGLAASEQYF. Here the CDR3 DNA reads TGTGCCGTGCCGGGACTAGCGGCCTCCGAGCAGTACTTC.

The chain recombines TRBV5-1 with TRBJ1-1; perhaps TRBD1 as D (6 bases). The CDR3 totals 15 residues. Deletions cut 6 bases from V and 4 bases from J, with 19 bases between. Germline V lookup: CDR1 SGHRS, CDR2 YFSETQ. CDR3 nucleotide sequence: TGCGCCAGCACCTCCCGGGACACGTCGGGCACTGAAGCTTTCTTT. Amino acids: CASTSRDTSGTEAFF.

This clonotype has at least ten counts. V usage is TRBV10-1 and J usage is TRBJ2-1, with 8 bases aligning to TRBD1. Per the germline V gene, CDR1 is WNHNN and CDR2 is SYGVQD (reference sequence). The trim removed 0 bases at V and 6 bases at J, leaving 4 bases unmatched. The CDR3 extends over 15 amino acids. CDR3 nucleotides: TGCGCCAGCAGTGAGTCCGGGACAGGCCCCAATGAGCAGTTCTTC. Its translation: CASSESGTGPNEQFF.

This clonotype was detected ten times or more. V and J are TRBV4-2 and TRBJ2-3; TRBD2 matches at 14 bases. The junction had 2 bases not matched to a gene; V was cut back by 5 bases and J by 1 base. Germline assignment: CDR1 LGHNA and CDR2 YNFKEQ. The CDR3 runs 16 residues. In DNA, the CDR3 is TGTGCCAGCAGCAAGGGACTAGCGGGGGGCACAGATACGCAGTATTTT. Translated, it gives CASSKGLAGGTDTQYF.

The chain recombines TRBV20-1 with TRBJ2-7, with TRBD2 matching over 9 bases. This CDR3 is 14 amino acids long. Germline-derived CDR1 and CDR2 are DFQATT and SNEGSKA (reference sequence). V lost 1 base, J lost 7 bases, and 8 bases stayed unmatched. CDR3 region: CSARVASGTGEQYF. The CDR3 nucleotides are TGCAGTGCTAGAGTGGCTAGCGGGACGGGGGAGCAGTACTTC.

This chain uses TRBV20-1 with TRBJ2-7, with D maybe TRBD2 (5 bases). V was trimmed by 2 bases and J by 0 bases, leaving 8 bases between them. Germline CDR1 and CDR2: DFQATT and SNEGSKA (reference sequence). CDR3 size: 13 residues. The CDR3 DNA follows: TGCAGTGCTAGATCGGGGAGCTCCTACGAGCAGTACTTC. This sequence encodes CSARSGSSYEQYF.

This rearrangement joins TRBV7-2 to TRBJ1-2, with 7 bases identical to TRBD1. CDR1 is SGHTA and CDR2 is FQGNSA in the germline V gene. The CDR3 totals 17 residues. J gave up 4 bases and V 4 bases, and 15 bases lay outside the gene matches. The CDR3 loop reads CASSSRNRGGSPYGYTF. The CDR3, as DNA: TGTGCCAGCAGCTCCCGGAACAGGGGAGGAAGCCCCTATGGCTACACCTTC.

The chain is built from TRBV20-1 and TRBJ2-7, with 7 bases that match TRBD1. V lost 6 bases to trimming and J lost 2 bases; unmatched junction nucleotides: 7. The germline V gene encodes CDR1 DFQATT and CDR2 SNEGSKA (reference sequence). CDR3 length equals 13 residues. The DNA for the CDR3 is TGCAGTGCGCCGAGGGACAGCCCCTACGAGCAGTACTTC. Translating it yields CSAPRDSPYEQYF.

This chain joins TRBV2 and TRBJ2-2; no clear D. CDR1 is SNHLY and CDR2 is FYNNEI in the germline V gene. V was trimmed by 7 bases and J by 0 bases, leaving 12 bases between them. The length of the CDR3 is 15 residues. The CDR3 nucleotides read TGTGCCAGCACCAGACTGGACGCGAACACCGGGGAGCTGTTTTTT. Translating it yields CASTRLDANTGELFF.

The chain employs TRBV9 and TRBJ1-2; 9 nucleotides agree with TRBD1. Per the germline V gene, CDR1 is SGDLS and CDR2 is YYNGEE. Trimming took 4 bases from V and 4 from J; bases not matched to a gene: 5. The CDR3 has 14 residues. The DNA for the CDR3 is TGTGCCAGCAGCACTACAGGGGGCGCCTATGGCTACACCTTC. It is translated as CASSTTGGAYGYTF.

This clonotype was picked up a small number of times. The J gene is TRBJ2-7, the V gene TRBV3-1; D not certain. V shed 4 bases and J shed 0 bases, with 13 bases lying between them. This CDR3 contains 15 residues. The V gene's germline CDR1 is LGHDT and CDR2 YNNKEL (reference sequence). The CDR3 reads CASSLGGRLSYEQYF. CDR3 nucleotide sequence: TGTGCCAGCAGCCTCGGCGGCAGGCTCTCCTACGAGCAGTACTTC.

CDR3 protein: CASSETPNSNQPQHF. The CDR3 region has the DNA TGTGCCAGCAGTGAAACACCTAATAGCAATCAGCCCCAGCATTTT. The gene calls are TRBV2 and TRBJ1-5, with D unclear. V shed 2 bases and J shed 0 bases, with 8 bases lying between them. CDR3 length: 15 amino acids. Germline V lookup: CDR1 SNHLY, CDR2 FYNNEI.

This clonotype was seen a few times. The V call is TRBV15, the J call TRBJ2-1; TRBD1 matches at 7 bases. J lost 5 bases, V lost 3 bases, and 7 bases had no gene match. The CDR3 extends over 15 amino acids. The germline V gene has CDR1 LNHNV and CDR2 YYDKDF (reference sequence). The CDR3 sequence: CATSRDRLVDNEQFF. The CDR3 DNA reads TGTGCCACCAGCAGGGACAGGCTAGTGGACAATGAGCAGTTCTTC.

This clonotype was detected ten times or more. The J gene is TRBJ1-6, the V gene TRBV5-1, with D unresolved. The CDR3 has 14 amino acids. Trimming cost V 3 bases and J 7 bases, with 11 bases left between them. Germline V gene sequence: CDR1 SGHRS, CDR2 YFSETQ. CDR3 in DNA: TGCGCCAGCAGCTCGGGCGAACTGAATTCACCCCTCCACTTT. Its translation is CASSSGELNSPLHF.

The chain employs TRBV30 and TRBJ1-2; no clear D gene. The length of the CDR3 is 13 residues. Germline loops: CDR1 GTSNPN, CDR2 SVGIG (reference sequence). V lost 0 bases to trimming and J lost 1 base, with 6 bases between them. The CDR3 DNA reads TGTGCCTGGAGTGTTGGTCATAACTATGGCTACACCTTC. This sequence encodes CAWSVGHNYGYTF.

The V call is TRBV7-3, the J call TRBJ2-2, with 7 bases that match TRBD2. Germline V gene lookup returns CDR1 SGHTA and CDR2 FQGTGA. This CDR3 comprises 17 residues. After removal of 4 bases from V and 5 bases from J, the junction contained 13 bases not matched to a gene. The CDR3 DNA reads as TGTGCCAGCAGCTCCCAATCTAGCGGCTTTTTGACCGGGGAGCTGTTTTTT. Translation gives CASSSQSSGFLTGELFF.

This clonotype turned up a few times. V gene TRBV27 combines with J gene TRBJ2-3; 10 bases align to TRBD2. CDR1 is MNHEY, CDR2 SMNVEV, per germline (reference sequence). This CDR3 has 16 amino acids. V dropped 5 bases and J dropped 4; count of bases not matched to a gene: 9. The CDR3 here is CASSRLAGVRPDTQYF. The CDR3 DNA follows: TGTGCCAGCAGTCGGCTAGCGGGAGTGCGTCCAGATACGCAGTATTTT.

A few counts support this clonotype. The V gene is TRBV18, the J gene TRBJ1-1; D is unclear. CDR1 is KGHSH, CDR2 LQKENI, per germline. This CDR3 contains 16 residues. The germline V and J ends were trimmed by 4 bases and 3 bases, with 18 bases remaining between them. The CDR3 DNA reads TGTGCCAGCTCACGTTCCTCGGGGTCTCTGGACACTGAAGCTTTCTTT. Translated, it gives CASSRSSGSLDTEAFF.

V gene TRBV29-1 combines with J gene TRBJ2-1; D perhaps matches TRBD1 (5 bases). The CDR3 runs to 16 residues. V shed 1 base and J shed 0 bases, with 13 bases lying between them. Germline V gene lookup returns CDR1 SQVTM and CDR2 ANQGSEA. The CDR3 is CSVEGPDRSSYNEQFF. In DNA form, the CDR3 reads TGCAGCGTTGAAGGCCCTGACAGAAGCTCCTACAATGAGCAGTTCTTC.

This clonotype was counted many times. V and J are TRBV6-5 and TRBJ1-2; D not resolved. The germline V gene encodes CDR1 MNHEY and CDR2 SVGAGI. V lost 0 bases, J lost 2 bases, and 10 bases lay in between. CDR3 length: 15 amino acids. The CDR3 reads CASSYSDAGNYGYTF. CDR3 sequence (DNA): TGTGCCAGCAGTTACTCGGATGCGGGAAACTATGGCTACACCTTC.

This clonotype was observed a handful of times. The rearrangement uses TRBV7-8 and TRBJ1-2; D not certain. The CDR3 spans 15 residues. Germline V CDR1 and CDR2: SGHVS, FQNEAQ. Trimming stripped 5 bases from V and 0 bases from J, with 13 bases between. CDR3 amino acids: CASSPGREANYGYTF. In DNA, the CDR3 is TGTGCCAGCAGCCCCGGACGGGAAGCTAACTATGGCTACACCTTC.

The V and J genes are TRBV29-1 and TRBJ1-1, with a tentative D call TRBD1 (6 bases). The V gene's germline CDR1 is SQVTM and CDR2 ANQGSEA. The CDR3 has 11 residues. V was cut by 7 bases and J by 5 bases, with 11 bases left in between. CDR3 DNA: TGCAGCGGAGGGGGAGGTACTGAAGCTTTCTTT. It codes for CSGGGGTEAFF.

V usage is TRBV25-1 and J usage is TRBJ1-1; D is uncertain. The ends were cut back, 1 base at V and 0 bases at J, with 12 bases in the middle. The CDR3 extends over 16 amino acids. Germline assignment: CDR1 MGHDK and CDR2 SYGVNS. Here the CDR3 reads CASSEFSTPMNTEAFF. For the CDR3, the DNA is TGTGCCAGCAGTGAATTCTCTACGCCTATGAACACTGAAGCTTTCTTT.